This T cell receptor beta chain was identified in a study of PD-L1 blockade in urothelial cancer. Study as a whole: Samples of blood were analyzed 3 weeks (second dose) and 6 weeks after treatment start. Blood-derived samples held a median roughly 150,000 T cells.

Germline V gene data show CDR1 as LGHNA and CDR2 as YNFKEQ. The CDR3 totals 17 residues. The V segment lost 0 bases and the J segment 4 bases; nucleotides outside the gene matches: 11. TCRdb keeps only in-frame clones here, not all; method: immunoSEQ multiplex PCR. The sample shows 50,000 or so clones, about 86% of them seen only once. Time point given: pretreatment peripheral blood. This sequence originates from a man in his sixties with urothelial cancer. The starting material was PBMCs, obtained around atezolizumab (anti-PD-L1) treatment. This chain joins TRBV4-2 and TRBJ2-5; 7 bases align to TRBD2. This chain's CDR3 is CASSQEGRRESGETQYF. CDR3 nucleotide sequence: TGTGCCAGCAGCCAAGAGGGAAGGCGGGAGTCGGGAGAGACCCAGTACTTC.